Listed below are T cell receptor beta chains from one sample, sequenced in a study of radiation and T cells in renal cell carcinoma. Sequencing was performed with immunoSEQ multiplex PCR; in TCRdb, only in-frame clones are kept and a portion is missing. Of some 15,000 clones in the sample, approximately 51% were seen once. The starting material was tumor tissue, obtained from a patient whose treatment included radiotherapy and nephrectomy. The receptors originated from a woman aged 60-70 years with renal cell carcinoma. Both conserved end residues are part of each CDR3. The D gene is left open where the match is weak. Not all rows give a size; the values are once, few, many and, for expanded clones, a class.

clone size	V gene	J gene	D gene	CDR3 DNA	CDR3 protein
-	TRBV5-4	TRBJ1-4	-	TGTGCCAGCAGCTCGCGGGGGGGTGGCGAAAAACTGTTTTTT	CASSSRGGGEKLFF
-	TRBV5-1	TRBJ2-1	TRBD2	TGCGCCAGCAGCTTGGCCCGACTAGCGGGGGTTAGGAATGAGCAGTTCTTC	CASSLARLAGVRNEQFF
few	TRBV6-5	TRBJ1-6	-	TGTGCCAGCAGTCCGCAGAATAATTCACCCCTCCACTTT	CASSPQNNSPLHF
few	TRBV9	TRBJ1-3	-	TGTGCCAGCAGCGTACCTCACAGCTCTGGAAACACCATATATTTT	CASSVPHSSGNTIYF
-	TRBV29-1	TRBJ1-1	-	TGCAGCGTTGATAAGACAGGGAACACTGAAGCTTTCTTT	CSVDKTGNTEAFF
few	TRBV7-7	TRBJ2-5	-	TGTGCTAGCAGCCTTAATCAGGGCTTACAAGAGACCCAGTACTTC	CASSLNQGLQETQYF
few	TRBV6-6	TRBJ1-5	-	TGTGCCAGCAGTTACTATAGCAATCAGCCCCAGCATTTT	CASSYYSNQPQHF
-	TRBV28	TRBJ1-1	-	TGTGCCAGCAGTCCCCCATCGAACACTGAAGCTTTCTTT	CASSPPSNTEAFF
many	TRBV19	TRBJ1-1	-	TGTGCCAGTAGGACCCCTATCCAAGCTTTCTTT	CASRTPIQAFF
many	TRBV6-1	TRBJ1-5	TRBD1	TGTGCCAGCAGTGAAGCCTTGGGACAGAATCAGCCCCAGCATTTT	CASSEALGQNQPQHF
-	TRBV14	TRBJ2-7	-	TGTGCCAGCAGCCAAGACAGAGCCTACGAGCAGTACTTC	CASSQDRAYEQYF
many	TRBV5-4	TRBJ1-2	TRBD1	TGTGCCAGCAGCTTGGCCGGGACAGGGCTTTCACGCGATGGCTACACCTTC	CASSLAGTGLSRDGYTF
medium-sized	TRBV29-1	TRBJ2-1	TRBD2	TGCAGCGTTGACGGCTTAGCGGGGGGGCTCCATGAGCAGTTCTTC	CSVDGLAGGLHEQFF
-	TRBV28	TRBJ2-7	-	TGTGCCAGCAGTTCCCTACAGGCCCCCTACGAGCAGTACTTC	CASSSLQAPYEQYF
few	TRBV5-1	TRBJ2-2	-	TGCGCCAGCAGCTTTAGGGACACCGGGGAGCTGTTTTTT	CASSFRDTGELFF
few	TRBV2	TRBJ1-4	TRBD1	TGTGCCAGCAGTGACGGGGTTTGGGACAGGATGGAAAAACTGTTTTTT	CASSDGVWDRMEKLFF
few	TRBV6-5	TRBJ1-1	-	TGTGCCAGCAGTTATGTAGAGGGGGAAACTGAAGCTTTCTTT	CASSYVEGETEAFF
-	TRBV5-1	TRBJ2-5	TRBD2	TGCGCCAGCAGCTTTAGCGGGGCCCAACAAGAGACCCAGTACTTC	CASSFSGAQQETQYF
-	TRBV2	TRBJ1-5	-	TGTGCCAGCAGTACGGATCAGCCCCAGCATTTT	CASSTDQPQHF
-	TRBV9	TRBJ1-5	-	TGTGCCAGCAGCTTGCGAGGGCACAATCAGCCCCAGCATTTT	CASSLRGHNQPQHF
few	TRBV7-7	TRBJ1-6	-	TGTGCTAGCAGAAAGACACCGTCACCCCTCCACTTT	CASRKTPSPLHF
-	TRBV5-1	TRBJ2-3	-	TGCGCCAGCAGCTTGGACAGAAGCACAGATACGCAGTATTTT	CASSLDRSTDTQYF
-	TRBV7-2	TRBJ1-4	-	TGTGCCAGCAGCTTAGACCGGGACGGGCGAAGAAAACTGTTTTTT	CASSLDRDGRRKLFF
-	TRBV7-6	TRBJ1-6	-	TGTGCCAGCAGCTTCCAGGAGTCTAATTCACCCCTCCACTTT	CASSFQESNSPLHF
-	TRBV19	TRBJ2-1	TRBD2	TGTGCCAGTACTAGCGGGCCCTACAATGAGCAGTTCTTC	CASTSGPYNEQFF
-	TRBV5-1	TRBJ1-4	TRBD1	TGCGCCAGCAGCACCGGACAGGGGAAAAATGAAAAACTGTTTTTT	CASSTGQGKNEKLFF
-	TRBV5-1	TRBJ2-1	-	TGCGCCAGCAGCCCGGTAGGCGTGCAACTTTACAATGAGCAGTTCTTC	CASSPVGVQLYNEQFF